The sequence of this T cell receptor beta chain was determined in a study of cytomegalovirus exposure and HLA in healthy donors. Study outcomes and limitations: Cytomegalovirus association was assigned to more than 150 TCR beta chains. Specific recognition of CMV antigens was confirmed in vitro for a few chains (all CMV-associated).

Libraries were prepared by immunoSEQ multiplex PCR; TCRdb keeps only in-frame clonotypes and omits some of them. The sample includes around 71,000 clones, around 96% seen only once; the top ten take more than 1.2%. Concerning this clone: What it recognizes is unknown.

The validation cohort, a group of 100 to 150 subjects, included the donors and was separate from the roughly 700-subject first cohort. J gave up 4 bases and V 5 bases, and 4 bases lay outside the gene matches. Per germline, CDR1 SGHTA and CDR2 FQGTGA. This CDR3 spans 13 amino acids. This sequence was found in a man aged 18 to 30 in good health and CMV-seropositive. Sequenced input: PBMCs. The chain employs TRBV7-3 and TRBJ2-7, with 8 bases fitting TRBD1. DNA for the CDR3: TGTGCCAGCAGCCTGTACAGGGGGTACGAGCAGTACTTC. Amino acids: CASSLYRGYEQYF.